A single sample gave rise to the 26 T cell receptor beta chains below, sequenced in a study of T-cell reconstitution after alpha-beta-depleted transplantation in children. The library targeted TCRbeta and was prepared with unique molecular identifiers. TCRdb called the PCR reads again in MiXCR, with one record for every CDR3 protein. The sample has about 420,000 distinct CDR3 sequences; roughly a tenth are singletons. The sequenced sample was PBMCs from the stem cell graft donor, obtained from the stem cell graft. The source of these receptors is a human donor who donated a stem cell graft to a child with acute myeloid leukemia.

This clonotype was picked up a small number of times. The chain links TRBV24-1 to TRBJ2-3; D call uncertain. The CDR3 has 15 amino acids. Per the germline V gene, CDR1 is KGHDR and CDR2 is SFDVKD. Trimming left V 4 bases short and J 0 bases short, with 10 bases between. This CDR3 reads CATSDSGSSTDTQYF. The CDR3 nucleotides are TGTGCCACCAGTGACTCCGGAAGCAGCACAGATACGCAGTATTTT.

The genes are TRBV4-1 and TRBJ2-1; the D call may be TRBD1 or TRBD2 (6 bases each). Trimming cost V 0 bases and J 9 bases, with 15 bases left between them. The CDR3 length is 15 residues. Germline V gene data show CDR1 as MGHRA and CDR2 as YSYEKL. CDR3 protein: CASSQDPSGAVEQFF. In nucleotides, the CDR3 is TGCGCCAGCAGCCAAGATCCATCGGGGGCAGTTGAGCAGTTCTTC.

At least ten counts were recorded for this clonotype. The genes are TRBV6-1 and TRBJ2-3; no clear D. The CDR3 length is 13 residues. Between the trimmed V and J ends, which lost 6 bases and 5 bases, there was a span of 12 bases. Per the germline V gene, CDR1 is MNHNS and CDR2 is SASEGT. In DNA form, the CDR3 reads TGTGCCAGCAGCCGACTGGGCGGAGATACGCAGTATTTT. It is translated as CASSRLGGDTQYF.

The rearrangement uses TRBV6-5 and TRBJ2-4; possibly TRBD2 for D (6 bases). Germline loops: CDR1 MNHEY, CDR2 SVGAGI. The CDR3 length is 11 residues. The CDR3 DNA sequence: TGTGCATCGAAGGGAGGAGACATTCAGTACTTC. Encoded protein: CASKGGDIQYF.

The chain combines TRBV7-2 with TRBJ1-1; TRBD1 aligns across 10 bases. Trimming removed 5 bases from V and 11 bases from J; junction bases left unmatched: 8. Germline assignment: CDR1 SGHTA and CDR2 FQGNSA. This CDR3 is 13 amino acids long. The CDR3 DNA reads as TGTGCCAGCAGCATAGACAGGGGGCGGATGGCTTTCTTT. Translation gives CASSIDRGRMAFF.

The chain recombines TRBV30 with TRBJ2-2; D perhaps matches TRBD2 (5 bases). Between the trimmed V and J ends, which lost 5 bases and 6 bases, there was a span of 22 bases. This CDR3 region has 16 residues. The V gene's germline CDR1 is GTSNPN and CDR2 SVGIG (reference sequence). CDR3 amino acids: CAWEPWLREHAGELFF. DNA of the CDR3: TGTGCCTGGGAGCCGTGGCTCCGGGAACACGCCGGGGAGCTGTTTTTT. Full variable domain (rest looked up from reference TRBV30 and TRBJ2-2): SQTIHQWPATLVQPVGSPLSLECTVEGTSNPNLYWYRQAAGRGLQLLFYSVGIGQISSEVPQNLSASRPQDRQFILSSKKLLLSDSGFYLCAWEPWLREHAGELFFGEGSRLTVL.

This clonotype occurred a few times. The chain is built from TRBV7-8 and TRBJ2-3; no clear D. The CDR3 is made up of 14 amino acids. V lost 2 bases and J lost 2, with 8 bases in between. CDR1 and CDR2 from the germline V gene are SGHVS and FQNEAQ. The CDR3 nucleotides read TGTGCCAGCAGCTTACTAGAGACCACAGATACGCAGTATTTT. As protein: CASSLLETTDTQYF.

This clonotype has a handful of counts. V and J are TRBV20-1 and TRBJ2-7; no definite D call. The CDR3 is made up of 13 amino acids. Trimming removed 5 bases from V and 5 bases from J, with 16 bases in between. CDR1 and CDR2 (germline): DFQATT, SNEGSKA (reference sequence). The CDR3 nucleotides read TGCAGTGCTCTGGCCAGCAGGTCCCACGAGCAGTACTTC. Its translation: CSALASRSHEQYF.

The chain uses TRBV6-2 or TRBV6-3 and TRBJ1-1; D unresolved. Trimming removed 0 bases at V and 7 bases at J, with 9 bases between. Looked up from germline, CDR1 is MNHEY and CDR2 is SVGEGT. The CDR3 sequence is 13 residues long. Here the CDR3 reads CASSYSMVGEAFF. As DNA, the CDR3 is TGTGCCAGCAGTTACTCGATGGTGGGTGAAGCTTTCTTT.

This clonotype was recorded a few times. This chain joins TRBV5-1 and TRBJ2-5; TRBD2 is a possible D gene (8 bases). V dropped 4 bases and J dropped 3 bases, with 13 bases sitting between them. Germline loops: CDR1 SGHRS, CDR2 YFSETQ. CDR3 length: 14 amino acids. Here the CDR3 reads CASSPGGTEETQYF. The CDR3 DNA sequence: TGCGCCAGCAGCCCGGGAGGGACAGAAGAGACCCAGTACTTC.

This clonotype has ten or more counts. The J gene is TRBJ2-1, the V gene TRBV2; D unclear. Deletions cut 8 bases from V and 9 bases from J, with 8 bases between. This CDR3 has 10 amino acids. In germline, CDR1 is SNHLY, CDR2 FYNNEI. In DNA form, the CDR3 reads TGTGCCAGCTTAGCAGCTGAGCAGTTCTTC. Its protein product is CASLAAEQFF.

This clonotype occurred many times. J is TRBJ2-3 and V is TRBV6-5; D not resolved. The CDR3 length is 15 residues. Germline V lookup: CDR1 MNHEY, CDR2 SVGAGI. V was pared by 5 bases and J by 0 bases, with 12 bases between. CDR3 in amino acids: CASSRDVSSTDTQYF. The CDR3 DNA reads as TGTGCCAGCAGTCGTGACGTATCGAGCACAGATACGCAGTATTTT.

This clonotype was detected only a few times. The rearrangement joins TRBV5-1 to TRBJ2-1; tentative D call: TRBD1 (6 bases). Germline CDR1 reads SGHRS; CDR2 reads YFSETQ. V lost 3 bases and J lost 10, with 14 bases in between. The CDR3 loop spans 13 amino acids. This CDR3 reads CASSSQTGTEQFF. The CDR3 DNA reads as TGCGCCAGCAGCTCGCAGACCGGGACAGAGCAGTTCTTC.

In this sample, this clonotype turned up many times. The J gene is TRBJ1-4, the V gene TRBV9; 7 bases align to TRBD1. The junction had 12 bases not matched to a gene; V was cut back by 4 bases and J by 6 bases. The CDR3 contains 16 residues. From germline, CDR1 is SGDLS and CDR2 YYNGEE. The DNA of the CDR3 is TGTGCCAGCAGCCTTCGAGACAGGGAGGGAGATGAAAAACTGTTTTTT. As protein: CASSLRDREGDEKLFF. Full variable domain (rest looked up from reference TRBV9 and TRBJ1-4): DSGVTQTPKHLITATGQRVTLRCSPRSGDLSVYWYQQSLDQGLQFLIQYYNGEERAKGNILERFSAQQFPDLHSELNLSSLELGDSALYFCASSLRDREGDEKLFFGSGTQLSVL.

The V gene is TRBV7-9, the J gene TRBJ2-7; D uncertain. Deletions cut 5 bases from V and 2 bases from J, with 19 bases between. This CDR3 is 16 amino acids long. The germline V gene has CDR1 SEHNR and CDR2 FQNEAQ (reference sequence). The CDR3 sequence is CASSHTGGPKPYEQYF. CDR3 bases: TGTGCCAGCAGCCATACGGGCGGACCTAAGCCCTACGAGCAGTACTTC.

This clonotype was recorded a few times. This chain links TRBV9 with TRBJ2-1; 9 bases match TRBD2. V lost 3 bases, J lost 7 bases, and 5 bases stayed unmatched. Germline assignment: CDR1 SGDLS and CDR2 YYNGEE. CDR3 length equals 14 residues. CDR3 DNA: TGTGCCAGCAGCGGCGGGAGGGCCCAGAATGAGCAGTTCTTC. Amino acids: CASSGGRAQNEQFF. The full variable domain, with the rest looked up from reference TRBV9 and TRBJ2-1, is DSGVTQTPKHLITATGQRVTLRCSPRSGDLSVYWYQQSLDQGLQFLIQYYNGEERAKGNILERFSAQQFPDLHSELNLSSLELGDSALYFCASSGGRAQNEQFFGPGTRLTVL.

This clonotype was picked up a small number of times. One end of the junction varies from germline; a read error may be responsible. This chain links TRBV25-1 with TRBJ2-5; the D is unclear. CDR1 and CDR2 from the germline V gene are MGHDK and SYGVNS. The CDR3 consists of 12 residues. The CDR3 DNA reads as TGTGCCACCAGTTACGGACAAGAGACCCAGTACTTC. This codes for CATSYGQETQYF. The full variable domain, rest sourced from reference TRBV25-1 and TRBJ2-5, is EADIYQTPRYLVIGTGKKITLECSQTMGHDKMYWYQQDPGMELHLIHYSYGVNSTEKGDLSSESTVSRIRTEHFPLTLESARPSHTSQYLCATSYGQETQYFGPGTRLLVL.

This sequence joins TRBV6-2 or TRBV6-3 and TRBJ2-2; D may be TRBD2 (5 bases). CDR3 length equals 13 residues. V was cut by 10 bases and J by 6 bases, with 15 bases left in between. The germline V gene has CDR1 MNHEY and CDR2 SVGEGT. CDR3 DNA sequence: TGTGCCACGTCCGAGAGGGCTGCCGGGGAGCTGTTTTTT. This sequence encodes CATSERAAGELFF.

The CDR3 here is CASGTDYEQYF. The DNA of the CDR3 is TGTGCCAGCGGGACTGACTACGAGCAGTACTTC. This chain uses TRBV12-3 or TRBV12-4 with TRBJ2-7; perhaps TRBD2 as D (6 bases). This CDR3 comprises 11 residues. The V end lost 8 bases, the J end lost 3 bases, and 8 bases lay between the germline ends.

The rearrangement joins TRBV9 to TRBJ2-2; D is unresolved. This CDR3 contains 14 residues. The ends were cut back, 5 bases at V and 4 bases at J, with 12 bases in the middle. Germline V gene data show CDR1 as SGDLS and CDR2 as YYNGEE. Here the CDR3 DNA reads TGTGCCAGCAGTGTAAGTCTGACCACCGGGGAGCTGTTTTTT. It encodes CASSVSLTTGELFF.

The CDR3 here is CASSPPGRAQSLFF. The CDR3 bases are TGTGCCAGCAGCCCCCCGGGGCGGGCGCAAAGTCTGTTCTTC. This sequence joins TRBV12-3 or TRBV12-4 and TRBJ2-1; D may correspond to TRBD1 or TRBD2 (5 bases each). CDR3 size: 14 residues. V was pared by 6 bases and J by 15 bases, with 24 bases between.

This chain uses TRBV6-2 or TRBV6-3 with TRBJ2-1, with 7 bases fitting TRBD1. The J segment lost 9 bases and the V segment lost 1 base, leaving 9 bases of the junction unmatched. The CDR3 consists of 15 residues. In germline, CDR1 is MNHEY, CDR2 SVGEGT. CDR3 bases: TGTGCCAGCAGTTACTTTCGACAGGGAAGGGGTGAGCAGTTCTTC. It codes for CASSYFRQGRGEQFF.

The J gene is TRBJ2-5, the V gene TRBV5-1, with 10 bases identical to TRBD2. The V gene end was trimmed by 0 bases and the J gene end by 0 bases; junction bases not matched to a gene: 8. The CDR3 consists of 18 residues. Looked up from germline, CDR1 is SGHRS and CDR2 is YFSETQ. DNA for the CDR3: TGCGCCAGCAGCTTGGTTGCTAGCGGGGGCCCATACCAAGAGACCCAGTACTTC. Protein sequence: CASSLVASGGPYQETQYF.

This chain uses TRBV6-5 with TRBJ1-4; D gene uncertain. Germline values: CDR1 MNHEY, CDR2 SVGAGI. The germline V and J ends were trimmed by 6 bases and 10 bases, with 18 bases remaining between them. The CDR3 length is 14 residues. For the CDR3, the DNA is TGTGCCAGCAGCAACTCCCGAGGGTACGGAAAACTGTTTTTT. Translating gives CASSNSRGYGKLFF.

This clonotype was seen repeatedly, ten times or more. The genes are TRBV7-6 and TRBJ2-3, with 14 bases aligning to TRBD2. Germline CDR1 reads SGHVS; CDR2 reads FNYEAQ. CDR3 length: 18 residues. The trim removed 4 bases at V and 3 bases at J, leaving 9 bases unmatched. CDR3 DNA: TGTGCCAGCAGCTCTCGACTAGCGGGGGGGCGTTTGACAGATACGCAGTATTTT. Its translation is CASSSRLAGGRLTDTQYF. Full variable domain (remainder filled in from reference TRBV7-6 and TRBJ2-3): GAGVSQSPRYKVTKRGQDVALRCDPISGHVSLYWYRQALGQGPEFLTYFNYEAQQDKSGLPNDRFSAERPEGSISTLTIQRTEQRDSAMYRCASSSRLAGGRLTDTQYFGPGTRLTVL.

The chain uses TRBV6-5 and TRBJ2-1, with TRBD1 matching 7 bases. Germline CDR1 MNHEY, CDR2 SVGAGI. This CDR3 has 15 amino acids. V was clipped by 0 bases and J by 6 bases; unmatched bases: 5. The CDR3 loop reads CASSYSRQGSNEQFF. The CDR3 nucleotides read TGTGCCAGCAGTTACTCCCGACAGGGAAGCAATGAGCAGTTCTTC.